This T cell receptor beta chain was sequenced for a study of blood T cell repertoires in COVID-19. Across the whole study: Sites in the United States, Italy and Spain provided acute and convalescent COVID-19 samples. T cells, B-cell-depleted T cells, or PBMCs provided the cDNA or gDNA that served as material.

Methods used by the authors: Amplification from reference gene primers served as the basis for estimated nucleated cell counts. The data were produced by immunoSEQ multiplex PCR, yet TCRdb's version contains in-frame clones alone and is incomplete. D and trimming come from the DNA, and the V and J calls and clone size come from that table. This sample yields 120,000 to 150,000 clones, of which around 85% are seen a single time; roughly 2.9% belongs to the top ten. V was pared by 5 bases and J by 4 bases, with 11 bases of the junction left unmatched. Germline V gene sequence: CDR1 SGHAT, CDR2 FQNNGV. The CDR3 is 16 residues long.

Specimen: peripheral blood. The V gene is TRBV11-2, the J gene TRBJ1-2; TRBD1 matches 9 bases. This sequence originates from a man aged 50-60 years with acute or convalescent COVID-19. The CDR3, as DNA: TGTGCCAGCAGCCTACCGGGACAGGGATCCCTCTATGGCTACACCTTC. Its translation is CASSLPGQGSLYGYTF.